This T cell receptor (beta chain) was profiled in a study of blood T cells in healthy people across ages. The V end was cut by 2 bases, the J end by 2 bases, with 10 bases between. Germline CDR1 is LGHDT and CDR2 is YNNKEL (reference sequence). The CDR3 spans 14 residues. Study findings and constraints: Expanded clonotype changes were possibly confounded by unknown donor CMV status.

Note on this clonotype: Its target is unknown.

Alongside a J-beta primer mix, a sample-barcoded 5' primer served in a second PCR lasting roughly 6 to 12 cycles. Sequencing of every sample gave 2.5 million or more CDR3-containing paired-end reads. TCRdb re-derived calls from the 5' RACE reads in MiXCR, one entry per CDR3 protein. This sample has around 580,000 distinct CDR3 sequences, with 40% to 55% found just once. Drawn from each donor were ten milliliters of peripheral blood. The chain carries TRBV3-1 and TRBJ2-7; weak D call: TRBD2 (5 bases). The sample was blood. The clonotype was recovered from an elderly man in good health. CDR3 nucleotide sequence: TGTGCCAGCAGCCAAAGCCCGGGGACCTACGAGCAGTACTTC. This encodes CASSQSPGTYEQYF.